The source of this TCR beta chain is a study of early T cells in non-severe SARS-CoV-2 infection. Overall study: With bulk RNA from unsorted whole blood as input, sequencing yielded unpaired chains.

cDNA molecules, individually, were tagged with unique molecular identifiers. Each CDR3 protein gets one entry after TCRdb re-called the 5' RACE reads with MiXCR. Among roughly 70,000 distinct CDR3 sequences listed, 20% were seen once. The length of the CDR3 is 12 residues. Germline CDR1 and CDR2: DFQATT and SNEGSKA (reference sequence). The chain recombines TRBV20-1 with TRBJ1-1, with D unresolved. This sequence originates from an adult who was a healthcare worker with PCR-confirmed SARS-CoV-2 infection or an uninfected control (not recorded which). The specimen was whole blood, collected at baseline. The CDR3 region is CSGENMNTEAFF. The CDR3 DNA reads TGCAGCGGGGAAAACATGAACACTGAAGCTTTCTTT.